This T cell receptor beta chain is drawn from a study of T cell clonotyping in hematopoietic cell transplantation. Worth noting for this clone: Its antigen is unidentified.

J was trimmed by 0 bases and V by 5 bases; bases with no gene match: 4. This CDR3 comprises 15 residues. Germline V CDR1 and CDR2: SGHVS, FQNEAQ. Study-level results: Few recipient clonotypes overlapped donors; over 97% were de novo at given depth.

Using immunoSEQ multiplex PCR, the repertoire was profiled, and TCRdb retains in-frame clones only, with some absent. The sample yields 10,000 to 15,000 clones, just under 95% seen once. This receptor was obtained from a female patient aged 50-60 years who had an allogeneic stem cell transplant from an unrelated donor, so the T cells may come from the graft donor. Some clones in this sample may be carry-over from other donors' samples. The rearrangement uses TRBV7-8 and TRBJ1-1; 9 bases agree with TRBD1. Material: PBMCs, obtained 100 days after allogeneic stem cell transplant. The chain's CDR3 is CASSPGQGMNTEAFF. Written as DNA, the CDR3 is TGTGCCAGCAGCCCGGGACAGGGAATGAACACTGAAGCTTTCTTT.